This entry concerns a single TCR beta chain. Germline CDR1 PRHDT, CDR2 FYEKMQ (reference sequence). The V gene end was trimmed by 5 bases and the J gene end by 7 bases; junction bases not matched to a gene: 8. CDR3 length equals 14 residues. These data originate in a study of cytomegalovirus exposure and HLA in healthy donors. PCR primers comprised 60 Vbeta and 13 Jbeta primers. Sequencing was performed with immunoSEQ multiplex PCR; in TCRdb, only in-frame clones are kept and a portion is missing. Of hundreds of thousands of clones in the sample, more than 85% were seen once. The receptor was isolated from a woman aged 18-35 years in good health and CMV-seronegative. The gene calls are TRBV13 and TRBJ1-2; 9 positions agree with TRBD1. The sample consisted of PBMCs. The CDR3 sequence: CASSATGTGTGYTF. As DNA, the CDR3 is TGTGCCAGCAGCGCCACCGGGACAGGGACTGGCTACACCTTC.